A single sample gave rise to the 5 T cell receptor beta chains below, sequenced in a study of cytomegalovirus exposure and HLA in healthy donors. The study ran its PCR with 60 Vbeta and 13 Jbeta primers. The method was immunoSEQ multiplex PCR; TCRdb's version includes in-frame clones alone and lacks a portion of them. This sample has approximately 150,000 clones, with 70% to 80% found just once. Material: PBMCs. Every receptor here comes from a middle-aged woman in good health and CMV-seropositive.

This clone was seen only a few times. Here the CDR3 DNA reads TGTGCCACCAGCAGGGGCAGAGAGACCCAGTACTTC. It encodes CATSRGRETQYF. The J gene is TRBJ2-5, the V gene TRBV15; D remains ambiguous. The V gene lost 3 bases and the J gene lost 4 bases, with 6 bases spanning the gap. The CDR3 has 12 residues. Germline values: CDR1 LNHNV, CDR2 YYDKDF (reference sequence).

Here the CDR3 DNA reads TGTGCCAGCAGTATGACCGGGACTGGCTACGAGCAGTACTTC. Protein product: CASSMTGTGYEQYF. V is TRBV28 and J is TRBJ2-5, with D tentatively TRBD2 (6 bases). The J call may be wrong; the DNA end is better matched by TRBJ2-7. The CDR3 has 14 residues. Per the germline V gene, CDR1 is MDHEN and CDR2 is SYDVKM.

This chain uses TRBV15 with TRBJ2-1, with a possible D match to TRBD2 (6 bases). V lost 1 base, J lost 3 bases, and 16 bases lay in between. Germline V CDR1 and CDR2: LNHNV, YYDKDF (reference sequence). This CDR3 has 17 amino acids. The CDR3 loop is CATSRGGAVTGYNEQFF. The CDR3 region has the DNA TGTGCCACCAGCAGAGGCGGGGCAGTTACCGGCTACAATGAGCAGTTCTTC.

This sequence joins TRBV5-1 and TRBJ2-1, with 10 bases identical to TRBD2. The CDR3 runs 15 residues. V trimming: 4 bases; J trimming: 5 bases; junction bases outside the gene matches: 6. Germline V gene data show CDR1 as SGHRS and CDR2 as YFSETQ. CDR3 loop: CASSRTSGAHNEQFF. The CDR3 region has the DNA TGCGCCAGCAGCCGGACTAGCGGCGCCCACAATGAGCAGTTCTTC.

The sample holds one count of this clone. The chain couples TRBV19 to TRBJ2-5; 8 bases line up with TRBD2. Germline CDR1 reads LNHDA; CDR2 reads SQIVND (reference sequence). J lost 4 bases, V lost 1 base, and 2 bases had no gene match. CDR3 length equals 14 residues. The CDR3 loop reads CASSIVSGTETQYF. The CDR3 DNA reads TGTGCCAGTAGTATAGTTAGCGGGACAGAGACCCAGTACTTC.